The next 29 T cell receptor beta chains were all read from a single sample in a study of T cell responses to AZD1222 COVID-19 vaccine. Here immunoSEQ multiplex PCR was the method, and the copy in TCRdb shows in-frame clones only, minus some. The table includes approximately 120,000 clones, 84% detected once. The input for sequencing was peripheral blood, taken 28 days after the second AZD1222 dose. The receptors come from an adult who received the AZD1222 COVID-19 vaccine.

The CDR3 bases are TGTGCCAGCAGTCCCGGAGGGGAAGTCTATGGCTACACCTTC. Translation: CASSPGGEVYGYTF. The chain combines TRBV6-5 with TRBJ1-2, with D perhaps TRBD1 (5 bases). CDR1 and CDR2 (germline): MNHEY, SVGAGI. Between the trimmed V and J ends, which lost 5 bases and 4 bases, there was a span of 14 bases. This CDR3 has 14 residues.

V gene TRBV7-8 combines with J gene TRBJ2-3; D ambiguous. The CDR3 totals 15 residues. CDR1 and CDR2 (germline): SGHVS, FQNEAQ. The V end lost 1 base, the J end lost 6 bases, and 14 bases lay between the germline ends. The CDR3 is CASSLGRQVADTQYF. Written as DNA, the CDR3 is TGTGCCAGCAGCTTAGGTCGTCAAGTGGCCGATACGCAGTATTTT. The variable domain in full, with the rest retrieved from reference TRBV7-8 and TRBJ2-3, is GAGVSQSPRYKVAKRGQDVALRCDPISGHVSLFWYQQALGQGPEFLTYFQNEAQLDKSGLPSDRFFAERPEGSVSTLKIQRTQQEDSAVYLCASSLGRQVADTQYFGPGTRLTVL.

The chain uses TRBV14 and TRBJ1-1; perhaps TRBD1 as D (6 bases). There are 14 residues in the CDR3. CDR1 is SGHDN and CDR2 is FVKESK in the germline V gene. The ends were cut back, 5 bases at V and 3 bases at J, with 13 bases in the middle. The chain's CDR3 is CASSTGKWDTEAFF. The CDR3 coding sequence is TGTGCCAGCAGCACAGGGAAGTGGGACACTGAAGCTTTCTTT.

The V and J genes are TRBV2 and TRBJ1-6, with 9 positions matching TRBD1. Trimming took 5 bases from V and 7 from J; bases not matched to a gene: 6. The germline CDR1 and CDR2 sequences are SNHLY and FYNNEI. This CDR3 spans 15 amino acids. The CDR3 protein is CASSTRTGANSPLHF. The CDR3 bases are TGTGCCAGCAGTACACGGACAGGGGCGAATTCACCCCTCCACTTT.

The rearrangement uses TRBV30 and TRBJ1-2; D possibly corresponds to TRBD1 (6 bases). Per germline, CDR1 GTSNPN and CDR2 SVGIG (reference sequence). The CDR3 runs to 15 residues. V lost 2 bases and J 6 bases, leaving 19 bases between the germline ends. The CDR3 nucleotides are TGTGCCTGGAGTTCTAGGGGCAGGGGCAGGGATGGCTACACCTTC. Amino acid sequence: CAWSSRGRGRDGYTF.

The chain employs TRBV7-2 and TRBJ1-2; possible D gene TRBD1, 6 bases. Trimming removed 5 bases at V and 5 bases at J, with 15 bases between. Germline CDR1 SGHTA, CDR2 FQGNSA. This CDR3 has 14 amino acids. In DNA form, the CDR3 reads TGTGCCAGCAGCCCACAGGGAGCGCTATATGGCTACACCTTC. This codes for CASSPQGALYGYTF.

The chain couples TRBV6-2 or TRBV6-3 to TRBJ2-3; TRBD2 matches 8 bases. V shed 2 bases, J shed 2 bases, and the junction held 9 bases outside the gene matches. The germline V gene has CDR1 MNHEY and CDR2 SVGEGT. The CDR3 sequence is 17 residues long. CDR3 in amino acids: CASSYLVSGAATDTQYF. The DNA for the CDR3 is TGTGCCAGCAGTTACCTGGTTAGCGGGGCAGCCACAGATACGCAGTATTTT.

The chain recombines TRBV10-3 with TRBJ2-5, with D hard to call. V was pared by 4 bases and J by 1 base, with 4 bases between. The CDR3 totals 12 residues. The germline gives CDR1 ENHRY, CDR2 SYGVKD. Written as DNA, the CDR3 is TGTGCCATCAGTGCAGGCCAAGAGACCCAGTACTTC. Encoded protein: CAISAGQETQYF.

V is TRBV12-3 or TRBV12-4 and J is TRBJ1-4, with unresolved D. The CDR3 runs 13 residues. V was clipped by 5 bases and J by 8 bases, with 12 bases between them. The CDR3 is CASSLGWREKLFF. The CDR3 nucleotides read TGTGCCAGCAGTCTGGGATGGCGGGAAAAACTGTTTTTT.

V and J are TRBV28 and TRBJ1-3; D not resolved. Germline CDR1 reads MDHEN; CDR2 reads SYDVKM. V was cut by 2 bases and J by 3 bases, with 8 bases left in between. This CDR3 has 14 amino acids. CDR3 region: CASSLAGYGNTIYF. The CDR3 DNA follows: TGTGCCAGCAGTTTAGCGGGATATGGAAACACCATATATTTT.

The CDR3 DNA is TGTGCCAGCAGTGAAAGGCGGGGGAACACTGAAGCTTTCTTT. Translated: CASSERRGNTEAFF. The chain combines TRBV2 with TRBJ1-1; the D is unclear. Trimming took off 2 bases at V and 1 base at J, with 8 bases between the two ends. The CDR3 consists of 14 residues. Germline lookup yields CDR1 SNHLY and CDR2 FYNNEI.

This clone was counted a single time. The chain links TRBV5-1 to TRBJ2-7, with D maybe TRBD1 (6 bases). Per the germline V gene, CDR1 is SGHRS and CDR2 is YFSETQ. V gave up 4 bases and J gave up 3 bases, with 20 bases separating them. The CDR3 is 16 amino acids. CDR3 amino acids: CASSPTPTGSNYEQYF. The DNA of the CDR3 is TGCGCCAGCAGCCCCACCCCAACAGGGAGCAACTACGAGCAGTACTTC.

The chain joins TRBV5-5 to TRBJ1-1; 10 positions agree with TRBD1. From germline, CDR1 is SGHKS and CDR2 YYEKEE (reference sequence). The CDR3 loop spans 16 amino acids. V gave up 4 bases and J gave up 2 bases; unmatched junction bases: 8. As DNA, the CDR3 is TGTGCCAGCAGCATAACCGGGACAGGGGCCAACACTGAAGCTTTCTTT. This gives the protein CASSITGTGANTEAFF.

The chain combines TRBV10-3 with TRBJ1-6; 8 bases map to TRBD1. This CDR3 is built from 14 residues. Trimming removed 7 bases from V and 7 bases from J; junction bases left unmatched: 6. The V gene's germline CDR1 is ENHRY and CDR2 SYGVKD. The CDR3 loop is CAITTDRDNSPLHF. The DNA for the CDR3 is TGTGCCATCACTACGGACAGGGACAATTCACCCCTCCACTTT.

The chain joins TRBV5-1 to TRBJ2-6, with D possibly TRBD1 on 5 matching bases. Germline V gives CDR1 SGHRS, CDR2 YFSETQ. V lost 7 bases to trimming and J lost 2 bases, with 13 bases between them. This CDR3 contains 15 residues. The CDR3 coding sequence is TGCGCCAGCGAGCAAGGGGCCACTGGGGCCAACGTCCTGACTTTC. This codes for CASEQGATGANVLTF.

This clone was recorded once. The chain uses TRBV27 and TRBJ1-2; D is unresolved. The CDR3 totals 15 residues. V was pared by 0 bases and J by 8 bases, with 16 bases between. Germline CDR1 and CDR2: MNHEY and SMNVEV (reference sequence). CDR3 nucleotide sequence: TGTGCCAGCAGTTTATCGCAGTTACAATGGTGGGGCTACACCTTC. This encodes CASSLSQLQWWGYTF.

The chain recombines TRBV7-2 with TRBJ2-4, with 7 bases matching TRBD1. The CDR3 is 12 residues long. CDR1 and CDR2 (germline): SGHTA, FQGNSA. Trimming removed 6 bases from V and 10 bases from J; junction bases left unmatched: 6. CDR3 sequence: CASRGTVEIQYF. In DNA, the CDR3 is TGTGCCAGCAGAGGGACAGTGGAAATTCAGTACTTC.

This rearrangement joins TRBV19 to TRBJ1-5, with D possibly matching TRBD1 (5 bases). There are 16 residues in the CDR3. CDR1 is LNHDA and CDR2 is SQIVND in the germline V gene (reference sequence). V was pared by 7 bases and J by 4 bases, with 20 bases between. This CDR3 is CASTTGWGDRNQPQHF. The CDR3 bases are TGTGCCAGTACCACCGGGTGGGGAGACAGAAATCAGCCCCAGCATTTT. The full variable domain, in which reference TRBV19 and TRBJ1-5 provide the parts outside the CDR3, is DGGITQSPKYLFRKEGQNVTLSCEQNLNHDAMYWYRQDPGQGLRLIYYSQIVNDFQKGDIAEGYSVSREKKESFPLTVTSAQKNPTAFYLCASTTGWGDRNQPQHFGDGTRLSIL.

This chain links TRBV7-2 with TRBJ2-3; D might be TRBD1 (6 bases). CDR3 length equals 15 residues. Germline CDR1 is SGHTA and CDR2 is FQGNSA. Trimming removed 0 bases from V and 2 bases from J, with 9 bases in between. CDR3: CASSLAGQTTDTQYF. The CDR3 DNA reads TGTGCCAGCAGCTTAGCCGGACAGACCACAGATACGCAGTATTTT.

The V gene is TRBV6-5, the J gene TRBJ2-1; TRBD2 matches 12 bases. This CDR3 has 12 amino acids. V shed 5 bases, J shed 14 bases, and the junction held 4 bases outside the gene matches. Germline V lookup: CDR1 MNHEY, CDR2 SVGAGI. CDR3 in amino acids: CASSPGLAGKFF. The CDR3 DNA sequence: TGTGCCAGCAGTCCTGGACTAGCGGGAAAGTTCTTC.

CDR3 amino acids: CASSFQGWHEQYF. The CDR3 region has the DNA TGTGCCAGCAGTTTTCAGGGGTGGCACGAGCAGTACTTC. This sequence joins TRBV6-1 and TRBJ2-7; tentative D call: TRBD1 (6 bases). This CDR3 comprises 13 residues. Germline-derived CDR1 and CDR2 are MNHNS and SASEGT. V was clipped by 5 bases and J by 5 bases, with 13 bases between them.

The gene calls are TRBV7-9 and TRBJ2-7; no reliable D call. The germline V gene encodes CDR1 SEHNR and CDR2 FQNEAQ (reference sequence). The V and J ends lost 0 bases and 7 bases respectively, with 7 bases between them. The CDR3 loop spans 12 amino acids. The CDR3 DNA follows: TGTGCCAGCAGCTTAGCGCTGATGGAGCAGTACTTC. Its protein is CASSLALMEQYF.

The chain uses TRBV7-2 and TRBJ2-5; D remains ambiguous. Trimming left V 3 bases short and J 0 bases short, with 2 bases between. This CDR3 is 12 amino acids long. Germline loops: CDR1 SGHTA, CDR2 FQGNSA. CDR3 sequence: CASSLNQETQYF. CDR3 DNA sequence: TGTGCCAGCAGCTTGAACCAAGAGACCCAGTACTTC.

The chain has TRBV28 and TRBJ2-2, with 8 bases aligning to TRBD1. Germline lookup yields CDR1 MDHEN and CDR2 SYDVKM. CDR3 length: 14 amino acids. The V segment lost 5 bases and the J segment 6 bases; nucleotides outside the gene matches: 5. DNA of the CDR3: TGTGCCAGCAGTAGGACAGGGAAGGCCGGGGAGCTGTTTTTT. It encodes CASSRTGKAGELFF.

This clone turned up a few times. The CDR3 coding sequence is TGTGCCAGCAGTAGGACTAGCCCCAAGGAGACCCAGTACTTC. It translates to CASSRTSPKETQYF. The chain carries TRBV6-6 and TRBJ2-5, with TRBD2 matching over 8 bases. The trim removed 5 bases at V and 5 bases at J, leaving 7 bases unmatched. CDR1 and CDR2 from the germline V gene are MNHNY and SVGAGI (reference sequence). The CDR3 length is 14 residues.

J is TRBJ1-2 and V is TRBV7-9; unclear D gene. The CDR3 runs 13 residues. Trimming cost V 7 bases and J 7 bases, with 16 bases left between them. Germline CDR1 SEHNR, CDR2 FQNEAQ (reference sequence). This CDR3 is CASTFSGGGGYTF. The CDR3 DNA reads TGTGCCAGCACCTTCAGTGGAGGTGGTGGCTACACCTTC. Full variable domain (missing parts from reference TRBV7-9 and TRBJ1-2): DTGVSQNPRHKITKRGQNVTFRCDPISEHNRLYWYRQTLGQGPEFLTYFQNEAQLEKSRLLSDRFSAERPKGSFSTLEIQRTEQGDSAMYLCASTFSGGGGYTFGSGTRLTVV.

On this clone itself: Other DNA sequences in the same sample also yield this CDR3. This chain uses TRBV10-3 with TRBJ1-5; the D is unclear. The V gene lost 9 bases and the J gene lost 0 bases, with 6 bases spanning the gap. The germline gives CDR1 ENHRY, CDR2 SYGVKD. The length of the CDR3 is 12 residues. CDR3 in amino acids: CAISDSNQPQHF. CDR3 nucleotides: TGTGCCATTTCAGATAGCAATCAGCCCCAGCATTTT.

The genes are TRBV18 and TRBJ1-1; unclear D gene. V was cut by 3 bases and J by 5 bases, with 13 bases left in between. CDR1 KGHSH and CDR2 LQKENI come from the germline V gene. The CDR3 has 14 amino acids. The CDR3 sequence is CASSPRRGGTEAFF. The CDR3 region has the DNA TGTGCCAGCTCACCCCGACGGGGAGGGACTGAAGCTTTCTTT.

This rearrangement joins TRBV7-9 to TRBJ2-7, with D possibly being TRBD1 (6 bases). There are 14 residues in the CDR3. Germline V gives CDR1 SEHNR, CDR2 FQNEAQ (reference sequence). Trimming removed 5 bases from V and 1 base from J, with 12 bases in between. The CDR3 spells CASSNPTGSYEQYF. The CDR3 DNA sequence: TGTGCCAGCAGCAACCCGACAGGATCCTACGAGCAGTACTTC.